One and the same sample provided the 5 T cell receptor beta chains below, sequenced in a study of technical replicates of blood from four donors. TCRdb's copy holds only in-frame clones and misses some; the assay was immunoSEQ multiplex PCR. The profile shows about 97,000 clones, just over 95% of them singletons. What was sequenced was T cells isolated from PBMCs. These receptors were obtained from a human donor in good health.

The chain couples TRBV19 to TRBJ2-3; 9 bases align to TRBD2. In germline, CDR1 is LNHDA, CDR2 SQIVND (reference sequence). This CDR3 comprises 17 residues. Unmatched junction bases numbered 12, after V lost 4 bases and J lost 4 bases. The CDR3 DNA reads as TGTGCCAGTAGTAGGTCCGCTGGCGGGAGGGGCGCAGATACGCAGTATTTT. Its protein is CASSRSAGGRGADTQYF.

The rearrangement uses TRBV6-5 and TRBJ1-2, with 10 bases that match TRBD1. Germline V CDR1 and CDR2: MNHEY, SVGAGI. V was pared by 5 bases and J by 2 bases, with 5 bases of the junction left unmatched. The CDR3 runs to 15 residues. DNA for the CDR3: TGTGCCAGCAGTACAGGACAGGGGGAAAACTATGGCTACACCTTC. It encodes CASSTGQGENYGYTF.

The gene calls are TRBV7-9 and TRBJ2-1; 7 bases match TRBD2. The CDR3 consists of 15 residues. V shed 4 bases, J shed 7 bases, and the junction held 10 bases outside the gene matches. Germline loops: CDR1 SEHNR, CDR2 FQNEAQ (reference sequence). The CDR3 DNA reads as TGTGCCAGCAGCTCACTAGCGCATACTCCGAATGAGCAGTTCTTC. This encodes CASSSLAHTPNEQFF.

As concerns this clone: Relative to the germline gene, one junction end is altered; a read error may explain this. The V gene is TRBV19, the J gene TRBJ1-1, with a weak D call TRBD1 (5 bases). Germline CDR1 reads LNHDA; CDR2 reads SQIVND (reference sequence). CDR3 length: 12 amino acids. The CDR3 sequence: CASSIALRGVPF. For the CDR3, the DNA is TGTGCCAGTAGTATTGCCCTCCGGGGGGTCCCATTT.

The rearrangement uses TRBV7-9 and TRBJ1-2; TRBD1 matches at 9 bases. This CDR3 has 16 amino acids. Germline V gene data show CDR1 as SEHNR and CDR2 as FQNEAQ (reference sequence). Trimming cost V 5 bases and J 1 base; bases outside gene matches: 8. The CDR3 spells CASSLQQGASNYGYTF. The CDR3 DNA follows: TGTGCCAGCAGCCTACAACAGGGGGCGAGTAACTATGGCTACACCTTC.